A selection of T cell receptor beta chains follows, all from one sample in a study of blood T cell repertoires in COVID-19. Clones were read by immunoSEQ multiplex PCR, and TCRdb kept only the in-frame ones, dropping some. The repertoire has more than 150,000 clones, approximately 88% of them found once; the top ten carry less than 3%. Sequenced sample: peripheral blood. The receptors derive from a woman between 55 and 75 years old with acute or convalescent COVID-19. Both conserved end residues are trimmed from each CDR3.

>TRBV6-2/TRBV6-3
ASSYSLGNQPQH
>TRBV6-1
ASSENPRGSNSPLH
>TRBV4-2
ASSQSGVEAAQY
>TRBV24-1
ATSDGLRDSEYYGYT
>TRBV7-2
ASSFSRGGYEQY
>TRBV7-9
ASSSRGNNSPLH
>TRBV7-2
ASSSDTVGKLF
>TRBV9
ASSANSGGPDTQY
>TRBV6-2/TRBV6-3
ASSYSFQGGGYT
>TRBV7-8
ASSSGGGKAYEQY
>TRBV5-5
ASSPTTKGEKLF
>TRBV18
ASSPYIPLQGSDNSPLH
>TRBV10-3
AISRGQTYYEQY
>TRBV5-6
ASSPDRDYGYT
>TRBV4-2
ASSQVRGASTDTQY
>TRBV20-1
SALDSYEQY
>TRBV9
ASSVAGTGIYEQY
>TRBV19
ASSGEATNEKLF
>TRBV5-4
ASSGTSGGMDEQF
>TRBV25-1
ASRWEDEQY